The entry below gives a single T cell receptor (beta chain) sequence along with its context. Germline CDR1 MDHEN, CDR2 SYDVKM. V lost 8 bases, J lost 1 base, and 21 bases lay in between. CDR3 size: 16 residues. The data originate from a study of cytotoxic CD8 clonotypes in ibrutinib-treated CLL. Profiling relied on immunoSEQ multiplex PCR, and the TCRdb table lists in-frame clones only, not all of them. The top ten hold around 4.9% of the sample, which has 110,000 to 150,000 clones, about 78% seen once. This receptor was obtained from a human donor with chronic lymphocytic leukemia. The sample here was PBMCs, taken after 24 months of ibrutinib treatment. This chain uses TRBV28 with TRBJ2-7; D might be TRBD1 or TRBD2, each matching 5 bases. CDR3 loop: CASLGTPPRPSYEQYF. The CDR3, as DNA: TGTGCCAGCTTGGGGACGCCCCCCAGGCCGTCCTACGAGCAGTACTTC.